The present T cell receptor beta chain was sequenced within a study of technical replicates of blood from a few donors. Only in-frame clones appear in the TCRdb table, and some are missing; sequencing was by immunoSEQ multiplex PCR. This sample has under 90,000 clones, with 90% to 98% found just once. This CDR3 region has 16 residues. V was cut by 5 bases and J by 8 bases, with 22 bases left in between. The germline V gene encodes CDR1 SEHNR and CDR2 FQNEAQ (reference sequence). The receptor was isolated from a human donor in good health. Sequencing was performed on T cells isolated from PBMCs. The V call is TRBV7-9, the J call TRBJ2-1; perhaps TRBD1 as D (6 bases). CDR3 residues: CASSPKGTSPLDEQFF. CDR3 in DNA: TGTGCCAGCAGCCCTAAAGGGACATCTCCCCTCGATGAGCAGTTCTTC.